These 21 T cell receptor beta chains share one sample of origin, sequenced in a study of blood T cell repertoires in COVID-19 (dated by TCRdb to the early 2020s). Preparation of the library involved the immunoSEQ multiplex PCR assay. TCRdb's version of the immuneACCESS table is confined to in-frame rearrangements and falls short of the full clone set. An unresolved V gene accounts for under half of the shortfall where checked; the remainder is of unknown origin. In this sample the table shows a few hundred thousand clones, about 85% of which occur a single time. About 10% of the sample rests with the top ten. Sequenced sample: peripheral blood. The receptors stem from a woman aged 80 or over with COVID-19, enrolled during active disease.

A word on this clone: Other nucleotide sequences from this sample produce the same CDR3. This sequence joins TRBV10-3 and TRBJ1-6, with D possibly matching TRBD1 (6 bases). Germline V gene lookup returns CDR1 ENHRY and CDR2 SYGVKD. Trimming cost V 0 bases and J 7 bases, with 10 bases left between them. The CDR3 is 15 residues long. The CDR3 reads CAISESTGNNSPLHF. The DNA for the CDR3 is TGTGCCATCAGTGAGTCAACAGGGAACAATTCACCCCTCCACTTT.

V gene TRBV6-5 combines with J gene TRBJ1-2, with TRBD1 matching 7 bases. The trim removed 5 bases at V and 4 bases at J, leaving 7 bases unmatched. Per germline, CDR1 MNHEY and CDR2 SVGAGI. This CDR3 has 14 amino acids. CDR3 coding DNA: TGTGCCAGCAGTCCATTGACAGGGATCTATGGCTACACCTTC. Translation gives CASSPLTGIYGYTF.

The chain joins TRBV6-5 to TRBJ1-1; unclear D gene. The CDR3 is 14 residues long. CDR1 is MNHEY and CDR2 is SVGAGI in the germline V gene. The V end lost 6 bases, the J end lost 1 base, and 12 bases lay between the germline ends. CDR3 sequence: CASSHRNTNTEAFF. CDR3 in DNA: TGTGCCAGCAGCCACAGAAATACGAACACTGAAGCTTTCTTT.

The CDR3, as DNA: TGCGCCAGCAGCCAAGTACTAGCGGCCCCCGGGGGTACGCAGTATTTT. This codes for CASSQVLAAPGGTQYF. The chain is built from TRBV4-1 and TRBJ2-3; the match to TRBD2 covers 8 bases. CDR3 length: 16 residues. Germline lookup yields CDR1 MGHRA and CDR2 YSYEKL. The V segment lost 1 base and the J segment 8 bases; nucleotides outside the gene matches: 11.

The V and J genes are TRBV7-9 and TRBJ1-2; 8 bases are shared with TRBD1. This CDR3 contains 13 residues. Trimming at V came to 5 bases and at J to 4 bases, leaving 3 bases not matched to a gene. Germline V gene data show CDR1 as SEHNR and CDR2 as FQNEAQ (reference sequence). Here the CDR3 reads CASSPQGAYGYTF. Here the CDR3 DNA reads TGTGCCAGCAGCCCTCAGGGGGCCTATGGCTACACCTTC.

The genes are TRBV2 and TRBJ2-1; the match to TRBD2 covers 12 bases. Per the germline V gene, CDR1 is SNHLY and CDR2 is FYNNEI. V lost 4 bases, J lost 8 bases, and 6 bases stayed unmatched. CDR3 length: 15 residues. In DNA, the CDR3 is TGTGCCAGCAGTGCCGCTAGCGGGGGGGTGGATGAGCAGTTCTTC. Translation gives CASSAASGGVDEQFF.

V usage is TRBV6-6 and J usage is TRBJ1-1; D remains unclear. Deletions cut 7 bases from V and 3 bases from J, with 9 bases between. Germline CDR1 is MNHNY and CDR2 is SVGAGI (reference sequence). The CDR3 runs to 12 residues. The CDR3 loop is CASMLSDTEAFF. CDR3 bases: TGTGCCAGCATGCTTTCGGACACTGAAGCTTTCTTT.

The chain employs TRBV10-3 and TRBJ1-1; weak D call: TRBD1 (6 bases). Germline assignment: CDR1 ENHRY and CDR2 SYGVKD. The length of the CDR3 is 16 residues. Trimming removed 2 bases from V and 5 bases from J, with 18 bases in between. CDR3 residues: CAISERGGGGGTEAFF. Written as DNA, the CDR3 is TGTGCCATCAGTGAGCGAGGGGGGGGAGGAGGTACTGAAGCTTTCTTT.

The gene calls are TRBV7-2 and TRBJ1-5, with 8 bases lining up with TRBD1. The ends lost 5 bases at V and 3 bases at J; junction bases unmatched: 3. CDR3 length: 14 amino acids. Germline lookup yields CDR1 SGHTA and CDR2 FQGNSA. The CDR3 protein is CASSRTGYNQPQHF. CDR3 nucleotides: TGTGCCAGCAGCCGGACAGGGTACAATCAGCCCCAGCATTTT.

This clone occurred a few times. This rearrangement joins TRBV6-5 to TRBJ1-2; 8 bases match TRBD1. With V trimmed by 7 bases and J by 4 bases, 8 bases remained unmatched. CDR3 length: 14 amino acids. Germline V gene sequence: CDR1 MNHEY, CDR2 SVGAGI. CDR3 sequence: CASTKGDRSYGYTF. In DNA, the CDR3 is TGTGCCAGCACCAAGGGGGACAGGAGCTATGGCTACACCTTC.

The genes are TRBV5-1 and TRBJ1-2, with D possibly TRBD1 on 5 matching bases. The CDR3 is made up of 15 amino acids. Deletions cut 0 bases from V and 3 bases from J, with 12 bases between. Germline V gene data show CDR1 as SGHRS and CDR2 as YFSETQ. CDR3 in amino acids: CASSLATGSYYGYTF. Written as DNA, the CDR3 is TGCGCCAGCAGCTTGGCTACAGGTTCTTACTATGGCTACACCTTC.

This chain joins TRBV4-3 and TRBJ2-7, with TRBD1 as a possible D gene (6 bases). Trimming cost V 0 bases and J 10 bases, with 13 bases left between them. The length of the CDR3 is 13 residues. The germline V gene encodes CDR1 LGHNA and CDR2 YSLEER. DNA of the CDR3: TGCGCCAGCAGCCAAGACAGGGGCAAATACCAGTACTTC. Translating gives CASSQDRGKYQYF.

This clone came up a few times. The genes are TRBV10-3 and TRBJ2-7; possibly TRBD1 for D (6 bases). CDR1 and CDR2 (germline): ENHRY, SYGVKD. The CDR3 covers 13 residues. V lost 3 bases and J 3 bases, leaving 9 bases between the germline ends. The DNA for the CDR3 is TGTGCCATCAGTGAAGGGGGAATCTACGAGCAGTACGTC. Translation: CAISEGGIYEQYV.

This rearrangement joins TRBV7-9 to TRBJ1-3; no clear D gene. The V end was cut by 3 bases, the J end by 1 base, with 10 bases between. The CDR3 has 15 amino acids. Germline-derived CDR1 and CDR2 are SEHNR and FQNEAQ (reference sequence). This CDR3 reads CASSLSIVSGNTIYF. The CDR3 coding sequence is TGTGCCAGCAGCTTGTCTATCGTATCTGGAAACACCATATATTTT.

V gene TRBV15 combines with J gene TRBJ1-3; 7 bases are a match to TRBD1. The CDR3 extends over 16 amino acids. Germline CDR1 is LNHNV and CDR2 is YYDKDF (reference sequence). V dropped 0 bases and J dropped 4; count of bases not matched to a gene: 6. The CDR3 nucleotides are TGTGCCACCAGCAGAGATCCAACAGGGGTCGGAAACACCATATATTTT. Its translation is CATSRDPTGVGNTIYF.

The V and J genes are TRBV11-2 and TRBJ2-3; a weak D match, TRBD1 (5 bases). CDR1 is SGHAT, CDR2 FQNNGV, per germline. Trimming left V 3 bases short and J 5 bases short, with 12 bases between. The CDR3 extends over 14 amino acids. The CDR3 reads CASSLLGARDTQYF. In DNA form, the CDR3 reads TGTGCCAGCAGCTTGTTAGGGGCGCGAGATACGCAGTATTTT.

On this clone itself: The sample contains more than one DNA sequence encoding this CDR3. V gene TRBV11-2 combines with J gene TRBJ1-3; D remains ambiguous. Germline V gene lookup returns CDR1 SGHAT and CDR2 FQNNGV. V gave up 5 bases and J gave up 0 bases, with 11 bases separating them. This CDR3 has 15 residues. This chain's CDR3 is CASSPRGGSGNTIYF. Written as DNA, the CDR3 is TGTGCCAGCAGCCCCCGGGGAGGCTCTGGAAACACCATATATTTT.

V gene TRBV27 combines with J gene TRBJ1-5; weak D call: TRBD1 (5 bases). Trimming took 8 bases from V and 3 from J, leaving 11 bases between them. The CDR3 spans 13 residues. Per the germline V gene, CDR1 is MNHEY and CDR2 is SMNVEV (reference sequence). Written as DNA, the CDR3 is TGTGCCAGCCGTAGGGACTACAATCAGCCCCAGCATTTT. Translation: CASRRDYNQPQHF.

The chain uses TRBV7-2 and TRBJ2-2, with D possibly matching TRBD1 (5 bases). The CDR3 loop spans 16 amino acids. Germline V CDR1 and CDR2: SGHTA, FQGNSA. Trimming took off 4 bases at V and 4 bases at J, with 16 bases between the two ends. DNA for the CDR3: TGTGCCAGCAGCTCCCGATCTCCACAGGCCACCGGGGAGCTGTTTTTT. This sequence encodes CASSSRSPQATGELFF.

This clone was picked up one time. The rearrangement joins TRBV9 to TRBJ1-4; possible D gene TRBD1, 6 bases. The CDR3 sequence is 16 residues long. The germline gives CDR1 SGDLS, CDR2 YYNGEE. Trimming removed 4 bases from V and 7 bases from J, with 20 bases in between. The CDR3 DNA sequence: TGTGCCAGCAGCCCGCGTCCGGGGGGGCAGGGTGAAAAACTGTTTTTT. Amino acid sequence: CASSPRPGGQGEKLFF.

This clone was found a few times. Other DNA sequences in this specimen translate into the identical CDR3. The chain links TRBV18 to TRBJ2-3; 8 bases line up with TRBD2. Germline CDR1 KGHSH, CDR2 LQKENI. V was pared by 3 bases and J by 3 bases, with 2 bases of the junction left unmatched. The CDR3 has 14 amino acids. CDR3 sequence: CASSPRGGTDTQYF. DNA for the CDR3: TGTGCCAGCTCACCTCGCGGGGGGACAGATACGCAGTATTTT. The full variable domain, with the rest looked up from reference TRBV18 and TRBJ2-3, is NAGVMQNPRHLVRRRGQEARLRCSPMKGHSHVYWYRQLPEEGLKFMVYLQKENIIDESGMPKERFSAEFPKEGPSILRIQQVVRGDSAAYFCASSPRGGTDTQYFGPGTRLTVL.